This TCR beta chain comes out of a study of control samples from healthy donors and cancer patients. Germline CDR1 MDHEN, CDR2 SYDVKM. V lost 10 bases and J 2 bases, leaving 17 bases between the germline ends. This CDR3 region has 14 residues. Profiled with immunoSEQ multiplex PCR; TCRdb holds only in-frame clones, not every one. In the table there are about 42,000 clones, roughly 80% of which are singletons. The material sequenced was blood. This sequence originates from a man aged 55 to 70 in good health. V is TRBV28 and J is TRBJ1-1; maybe TRBD1 (6 bases). The DNA for the CDR3 is TGTGCCACTCGCGAGGGGGGCGGAAACACTGAAGCTTTCTTT. This encodes CATREGGGNTEAFF. Variable domain in full (rest from reference TRBV28 and TRBJ1-1): DVKVTQSSRYLVKRTGEKVFLECVQDMDHENMFWYRQDPGLGLRLIYFSYDVKMKEKGDIPEGYSVSREKKERFSLILESASTNQTSMYLCATREGGGNTEAFFGQGTRLTVV.